A selection of T cell receptor delta chains follows, all from one sample in a study of gamma-delta chains in newborns, infants, children. TCRdb re-called the reads through CATT. The sample holds 10,000 to 14,000 delta-chain clones, about 8.6% seen once. The sample taken for sequencing was blood. These receptors all stem from a child who was a newborn, infant or young child, either healthy, febrile or measles-vaccinated (not recorded which). CDR3s include the opening cysteine and the closing phenylalanine or tryptophan. Each record gives: clone size, J gene, D gene, V gene, CDR3 protein, CDR3 DNA. The D gene is left open where the match is weak. Size tells how often a clone was seen (once, few, many) or the class of an expanded clone, and some rows leave it out.

>few|TRDJ3|TRDD3|TRDV2
CACDTGWGIRWDTRQMFF
TGTGCCTGTGACACCGGCTGGGGGATACGCTGGGACACCCGACAGATGTTTTTC
>few|TRDJ1|TRDD3|TRDV2
CACDTVLGDKTTPYTDKLIF
TGTGCCTGTGACACGGTACTGGGGGACAAAACCACACCTTACACCGATAAACTCATCTTT
>few|TRDJ1|TRDD3|TRDV2
CACDPVLGDTSPLYTDKLIF
TGTGCCTGTGACCCCGTACTGGGGGATACGTCACCTTTGTACACCGATAAACTCATCTTT
>few|TRDJ3|TRDD3|TRDV2
CACESLLGPRQMFF
TGTGCCTGTGAAAGTCTACTGGGGCCCCGACAGATGTTTTTC
>medium-sized|TRDJ3|TRDD3|TRDV2
CACDATGGHKSSWDTRQMFF
TGTGCCTGTGACGCTACTGGGGGCCATAAATCTTCCTGGGACACCCGACAGATGTTTTTC
>few|TRDJ1|TRDD3|TRDV1
CALGELSRNWGIPNTDKLIF
TGTGCTCTTGGGGAACTAAGTAGGAACTGGGGGATACCCAACACCGATAAACTCATCTTT
>few|TRDJ1|TRDD3|TRDV2
CACDNLLGDDTDKLIF
TGTGCCTGTGACAACCTACTGGGGGATGACACCGATAAACTCATCTTT
>few|TRDJ1|.|TRDV2
CACDTVGGPRRDKLIF
TGTGCCTGTGACACGGTGGGGGGCCCCCGGCGCGATAAACTCATCTTT
>.|TRDJ1|.|TRDV2
CACDTFPSSGEYTDKLIF
TGTGCCTGTGACACCTTTCCTTCCTCTGGGGAGTACACCGATAAACTCATCTTT
>few|TRDJ1|TRDD3|TRDV2
CACDTVLGDTPTDKLIF
TGTGCCTGTGACACCGTACTGGGGGATACTCCCACCGATAAACTCATCTTT
>few|TRDJ1|TRDD3|TRDV2
CACDPLGTGGTRGTDKLIF
TGTGCCTGTGACCCCCTAGGTACTGGGGGAACTCGGGGCACCGATAAACTCATCTTT
>few|TRDJ1|TRDD3|TRDV2
CACQELGDTDKLIF
TGTGCCTGCCAAGAACTGGGGGATACCGATAAGCTCATCTTT
>few|TRDJ1|TRDD3|TRDV2
CACDRMSTGGSYTDKLIF
TGTGCCTGTGACCGAATGAGTACTGGGGGATCGTACACCGATAAACTCATCTTT
>.|TRDJ3|TRDD3|TRDV2
CACDVLGDTSSWDTRQMFF
TGTGCCTGTGACGTACTGGGGGATACGAGCTCCTGGGACACCCGACAGATGTTTTTC
>.|TRDJ1|.|TRDV2
CACDTVEGVYTDKLIF
TGTGCCTGTGACACGGTGGAGGGGGTGTACACCGATAAGCTCATCTTT
>.|TRDJ1|TRDD2|TRDV1
CALGDLFSYGGPLIF
TGTGCTCTTGGGGACCTTTTTTCCTACGGGGGTCCCCTCATCTTT
>.|TRDJ3|.|TRDV2
CACDTVLGDWDTRQMFF
TGTGCCTGTGACACCGTACTGGGAGACTGGGACACCCGACAGATGTTTTTC
>.|TRDJ1|TRDD3|TRDV2
CACDGVSPGGSTIDKLIF
TGTGCCTGTGACGGTGTTTCCCCTGGGGGATCAACCATAGATAAACTCATCTTT
>.|TRDJ1|.|TRDV2
CACDTLRPAPYTDKLIF
TGTGCCTGTGACACTCTCCGGCCCGCCCCGTACACCGATAAACTCATCTTT
>medium-sized|TRDJ1|.|TRDV2
CACDTLTGRRTDKLIF
TGTGCCTGTGACACCCTTACTGGAAGACGGACCGATAAACTCATCTTT
>.|TRDJ1|TRDD3|TRDV2
CACDAWGIQGDKLIF
TGTGCCTGTGACGCGTGGGGGATACAGGGCGATAAACTCATCTTT
>few|TRDJ1|TRDD3|TRDV2
CACDTLRSPLGDSDTDKLIF
TGTGCCTGTGACACCCTTCGTAGTCCACTGGGGGATTCAGACACCGATAAACTCATCTTT
>.|TRDJ1|TRDD3|TRDV2
CACEGLGDNTNDKLIF
TGTGCCTGTGAGGGGCTGGGGGACAATACAAACGATAAACTCATCTTT
>few|TRDJ1|.|TRDV2
CACVLVWDKVTDKLIF
TGTGCCTGTGTTCTTGTGTGGGATAAGGTGACCGATAAACTCATCTTT
>.|TRDJ1|TRDD3|TRDV2
CACFILGDTADKLIF
TGTGCCTGCTTCATACTGGGGGATACGGCCGATAAACTCATCTTT